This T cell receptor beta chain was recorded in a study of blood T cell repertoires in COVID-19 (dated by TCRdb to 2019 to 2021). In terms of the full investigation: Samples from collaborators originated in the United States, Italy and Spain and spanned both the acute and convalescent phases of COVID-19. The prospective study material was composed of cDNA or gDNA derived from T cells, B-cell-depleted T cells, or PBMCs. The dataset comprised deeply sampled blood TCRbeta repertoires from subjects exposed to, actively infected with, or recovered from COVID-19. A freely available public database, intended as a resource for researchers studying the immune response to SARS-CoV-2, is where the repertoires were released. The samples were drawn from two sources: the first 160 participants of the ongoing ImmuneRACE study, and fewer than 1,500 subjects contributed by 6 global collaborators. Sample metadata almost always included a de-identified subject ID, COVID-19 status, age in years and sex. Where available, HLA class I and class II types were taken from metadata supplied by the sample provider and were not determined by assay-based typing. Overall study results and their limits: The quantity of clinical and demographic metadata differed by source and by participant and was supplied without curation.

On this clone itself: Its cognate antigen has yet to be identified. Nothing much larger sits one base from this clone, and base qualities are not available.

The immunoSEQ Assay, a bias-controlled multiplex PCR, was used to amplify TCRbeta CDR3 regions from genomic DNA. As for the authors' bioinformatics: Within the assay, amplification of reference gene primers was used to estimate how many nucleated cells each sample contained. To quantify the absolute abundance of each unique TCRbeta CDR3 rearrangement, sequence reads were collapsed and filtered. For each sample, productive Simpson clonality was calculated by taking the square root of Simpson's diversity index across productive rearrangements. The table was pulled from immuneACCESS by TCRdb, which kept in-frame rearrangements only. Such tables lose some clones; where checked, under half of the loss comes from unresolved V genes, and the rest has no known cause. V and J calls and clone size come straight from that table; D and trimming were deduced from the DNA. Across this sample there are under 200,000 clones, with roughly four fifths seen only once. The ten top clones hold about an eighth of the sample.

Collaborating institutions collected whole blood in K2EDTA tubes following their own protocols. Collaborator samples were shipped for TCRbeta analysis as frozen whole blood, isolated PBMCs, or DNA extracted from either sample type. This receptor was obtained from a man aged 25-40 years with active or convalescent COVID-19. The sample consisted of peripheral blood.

The nucleotides read TGTGCCAGCAGTGACGGGACTAGCGGGAGGGCCACAGATACGCAGTATTTT. It specifies CASSDGTSGRATDTQYF. This receptor chain uses TRBV2 and TRBJ2-3, and 16 junctional nucleotides match TRBD2. From a lookup of the germline V gene, CDR1 and CDR2 are SNHLY and FYNNEI. The CDR3 has 17 amino acids, counting the end cysteine and phenylalanine. The CDR3 DNA has 51 bases and is translated from base 1. Unmatched junction bases come to 2, with V trimmed by 3 bases and J by 2 bases.